Each of the 21 T cell receptor beta chains below was sequenced from the same sample in a study of cytomegalovirus exposure and HLA in healthy donors. The assay was immunoSEQ multiplex PCR, and TCRdb's table has in-frame clones only and misses some. The sample includes about 220,000 clones, 90% to 95% of them seen just once. Material for sequencing was PBMCs. Source of these receptors: a woman under 30 in good health and CMV-seronegative.

About this clone: Other DNA sequences within the sample encode an identical CDR3. The chain couples TRBV6-5 to TRBJ2-1; TRBD2 matches 10 bases. CDR3 size: 15 residues. Germline assignment: CDR1 MNHEY and CDR2 SVGAGI. V shed 3 bases and J 4 bases; nucleotides not matched to a gene: 3. CDR3 sequence (DNA): TGTGCCAGCAGTTATAGCGGGGGGACGTACAATGAGCAGTTCTTC. Translating gives CASSYSGGTYNEQFF.

The chain recombines TRBV5-6 with TRBJ1-2; D is uncertain. Deletions cut 1 base from V and 5 bases from J, with 27 bases between. The CDR3 has 19 amino acids. In germline, CDR1 is SGHDT, CDR2 YYEEEE. CDR3 in DNA: TGTGCCAGCAGCTTGTGGAGGTCGCAATTAGGGAAGACCGCTTATGGCTACACCTTC. It translates to CASSLWRSQLGKTAYGYTF.

The rearrangement joins TRBV5-8 to TRBJ2-5, with D possibly being TRBD2 (6 bases). The germline V gene encodes CDR1 SGHTS and CDR2 YDEGEE. The V gene lost 3 bases and the J gene lost 2 bases, with 11 bases spanning the gap. The CDR3 runs to 14 residues. CDR3 residues: CASSSGGRQETQYF. CDR3 nucleotides: TGTGCCAGCAGCTCCGGTGGGAGGCAAGAGACCCAGTACTTC. The full variable domain, rest sourced from reference TRBV5-8 and TRBJ2-5, is EAGVTQSPTHLIKTRGQQATLRCSPISGHTSVYWYQQALGLGLQFLLWYDEGEERNRGNFPPRFSGRQFPNYSSELNVNALELEDSALYLCASSSGGRQETQYFGPGTRLLVL.

This clone came up many times. This rearrangement joins TRBV5-4 to TRBJ2-4, with 8 bases identical to TRBD2. After removal of 0 bases from V and 0 bases from J, the junction contained 2 bases not matched to a gene. Germline CDR1 is SGHNT and CDR2 is YYREEE (reference sequence). This CDR3 spans 16 amino acids. This CDR3 is CASSLAGGIAKNIQYF. CDR3 bases: TGTGCCAGCAGCTTGGCGGGGGGGATAGCCAAAAACATTCAGTACTTC.

This chain connects TRBV6-1 to TRBJ2-1, with TRBD2 matching 10 bases. There are 15 residues in the CDR3. CDR1 is MNHNS and CDR2 is SASEGT in the germline V gene. J gave up 7 bases and V 3 bases, and 6 bases lay outside the gene matches. The CDR3 loop is CASSELAGVGNEQFF. The CDR3, as DNA: TGTGCCAGCAGTGAGCTAGCGGGAGTAGGGAATGAGCAGTTCTTC.

This clone was recorded once. The CDR3 region is CAILAQAGNMSGQFF. DNA for the CDR3: TGTGCCATCCTAGCCCAAGCGGGGAACATGAGCGGGCAGTTCTTC. The chain employs TRBV9 and TRBJ2-1; 7 bases line up with TRBD2. V shed 9 bases and J 12 bases; nucleotides not matched to a gene: 21. Germline V gives CDR1 SGDLS, CDR2 YYNGEE. The CDR3 has 15 amino acids.

This chain joins TRBV5-6 and TRBJ1-5; D remains unclear. V dropped 4 bases and J dropped 4 bases, with 6 bases sitting between them. The CDR3 contains 12 residues. Per the germline V gene, CDR1 is SGHDT and CDR2 is YYEEEE. As DNA, the CDR3 is TGTGCCAGCAGCGACGGGAATCAGCCCCAGCATTTT. Amino acids: CASSDGNQPQHF.

The chain couples TRBV30 to TRBJ1-5; 8 positions match TRBD1. CDR1 is GTSNPN, CDR2 SVGIG, per germline (reference sequence). CDR3 length equals 13 residues. V lost 2 bases to trimming and J lost 11 bases; unmatched junction nucleotides: 8. In DNA form, the CDR3 reads TGTGCCTGGAGTCGTGACAGGGGCAGTACCCAGCATTTT. Translating gives CAWSRDRGSTQHF.

This sequence joins TRBV9 and TRBJ2-3; TRBD2 matches at 7 bases. Germline loops: CDR1 SGDLS, CDR2 YYNGEE. Germline trimming cut 6 bases from V and 4 bases from J; bases unmatched to any gene: 11. CDR3 length: 15 residues. CDR3 amino acids: CASTGLGTSADTQYF. The CDR3 coding sequence is TGTGCCAGCACGGGGTTGGGCACTAGCGCAGATACGCAGTATTTT.

The sample holds one count of this clone. CDR3 in DNA: TGTGCCAGCTTGGGACAGGCGGCTAATAGACTGTTTTTT. It yields the protein CASLGQAANRLFF. V gene TRBV2 combines with J gene TRBJ1-4, with TRBD1 identical over 8 bases. The CDR3 runs 13 residues. J gave up 13 bases and V 8 bases, and 12 bases lay outside the gene matches. The V gene's germline CDR1 is SNHLY and CDR2 FYNNEI.

The V and J genes are TRBV4-1 and TRBJ1-5, with D possibly being TRBD1 (5 bases). Per germline, CDR1 MGHRA and CDR2 YSYEKL. The CDR3 runs to 18 residues. The V and J ends lost 0 bases and 0 bases respectively, with 15 bases between them. CDR3: CASSQDHGTVYSNQPQHF. In DNA, the CDR3 is TGCGCCAGCAGCCAAGACCACGGGACTGTTTATAGCAATCAGCCCCAGCATTTT.

The chain combines TRBV6-4 with TRBJ2-1; the D gene is possibly TRBD2 (6 bases). CDR1 and CDR2 (germline): MRHNA, SNTAGT. V lost 2 bases and J lost 5, with 13 bases in between. The CDR3 length is 15 residues. CDR3 sequence reads: CASSDPRGGNNEQFF. The CDR3 coding sequence is TGTGCCAGCAGTGACCCCAGAGGAGGGAACAATGAGCAGTTCTTC.

This chain uses TRBV4-1 with TRBJ2-3; 9 bases fit TRBD1. This CDR3 contains 17 residues. V was clipped by 6 bases and J by 6 bases; unmatched bases: 16. Germline CDR1 is MGHRA and CDR2 is YSYEKL. This CDR3 is CASRLRPGTGFYDTQYF. The CDR3 nucleotides read TGCGCCAGCAGACTTCGACCCGGGACAGGGTTTTACGATACGCAGTATTTT.

The chain joins TRBV5-5 to TRBJ2-1, with D perhaps TRBD2 (6 bases). V lost 4 bases and J 10 bases, leaving 21 bases between the germline ends. Germline loops: CDR1 SGHKS, CDR2 YYEKEE (reference sequence). This CDR3 has 15 residues. CDR3 sequence reads: CASSRGSAGPEEQFF. The DNA of the CDR3 is TGTGCCAGCAGCCGGGGGTCGGCCGGGCCCGAGGAGCAGTTCTTC.

This clone was detected a few times. The V call is TRBV30, the J call TRBJ2-7; D may be TRBD1 (5 bases). The CDR3 is 13 residues long. Germline CDR1 reads GTSNPN; CDR2 reads SVGIG (reference sequence). Trimming took off 2 bases at V and 5 bases at J, with 13 bases between the two ends. CDR3 nucleotide sequence: TGTGCCTGGAGTCTAGGGGATTCGAACGAGCAGTACTTC. This codes for CAWSLGDSNEQYF.

The chain has TRBV30 and TRBJ2-1; 9 nucleotides align to TRBD2. Looked up from germline, CDR1 is GTSNPN and CDR2 is SVGIG (reference sequence). V was clipped by 3 bases and J by 5 bases; unmatched bases: 2. The CDR3 length is 13 residues. The CDR3 DNA reads as TGTGCCTGGAGGACTAGCGGAGACAATGAGCAGTTCTTC. This gives the protein CAWRTSGDNEQFF.

This chain connects TRBV2 to TRBJ1-3; D is possibly TRBD1 (6 bases). The germline V and J ends were trimmed by 6 bases and 0 bases, with 12 bases remaining between them. The CDR3 spans 15 residues. Germline V gene lookup returns CDR1 SNHLY and CDR2 FYNNEI. This CDR3 reads CASSGTGISGNTIYF. The CDR3 nucleotides read TGTGCCAGCAGCGGTACAGGGATCTCTGGAAACACCATATATTTT.

For the CDR3, the DNA is TGCGCCAGCAGCTTGGTAGGGGATAGTGAGCAGTTCTTC. Translating it yields CASSLVGDSEQFF. The chain carries TRBV5-1 and TRBJ2-1; the D gene is possibly TRBD1 (5 bases). The germline V and J ends were trimmed by 0 bases and 9 bases, with 10 bases remaining between them. The CDR3 has 13 residues. The germline gives CDR1 SGHRS, CDR2 YFSETQ.

V and J are TRBV5-1 and TRBJ1-3; D is unclear. The length of the CDR3 is 14 residues. Trimming stripped 3 bases from V and 1 base from J, with 8 bases between. CDR1 is SGHRS, CDR2 YFSETQ, per germline. CDR3 bases: TGCGCCAGCAGCTCCAGCGGGTCTGGAAACACCATATATTTT. Translating gives CASSSSGSGNTIYF.

The V gene is TRBV9, the J gene TRBJ1-1; TRBD1 matches 7 bases. The CDR3 runs to 17 residues. Germline assignment: CDR1 SGDLS and CDR2 YYNGEE. The V gene end was trimmed by 4 bases and the J gene end by 0 bases; junction bases not matched to a gene: 12. The chain's CDR3 is CASSHLGKGAMNTEAFF. For the CDR3, the DNA is TGTGCCAGCAGCCACTTGGGAAAGGGGGCTATGAACACTGAAGCTTTCTTT.

The rearrangement joins TRBV28 to TRBJ2-1; 9 nucleotides match TRBD1. The CDR3 is 17 residues long. The germline V gene has CDR1 MDHEN and CDR2 SYDVKM. Losses at the gene ends were 5 bases for V and 4 bases for J; bases not matched to a gene: 12. The CDR3 spells CASSRDREGIGYNEQFF. The CDR3 DNA sequence: TGTGCCAGCAGTAGGGACAGGGAGGGTATAGGATACAATGAGCAGTTCTTC.